The next 19 T cell receptor beta chains were all read from a single sample in a study of monozygotic twins with inflammatory bowel disease. TCRdb processed the 5' RACE reads again and assigns one entry to each CDR3 protein, with no DNA. Its table lists around 140,000 distinct CDR3 sequences. The sequencing sample was made of blood. The receptor source for this set is a human donor with ulcerative colitis or Crohn's disease, or a healthy co-twin of an affected twin (not recorded which).

The rearrangement uses TRBV20-1 and TRBJ2-1; TCRdb's D call, TRBD2, is unchecked because there is no DNA. Germline V gene sequence: CDR1 DFQATT, CDR2 SNEGSKA (reference sequence). The CDR3 has 17 amino acids. CDR3 residues: CSASFFLAGESYNEQFF.

This chain links TRBV20-1 with TRBJ2-6; TCRdb outputs TRBD2, but without DNA this stays unchecked. The CDR3 sequence is 16 residues long. Germline V gene lookup returns CDR1 DFQATT and CDR2 SNEGSKA (reference sequence). The CDR3 loop is CSARGGNPSGANVLTF.

V is TRBV5-1 and J is TRBJ2-3; absent DNA, TCRdb's TRBD1 call cannot be checked. The CDR3 consists of 16 residues. Per the germline V gene, CDR1 is SGHRS and CDR2 is YFSETQ. The CDR3 sequence is CASSPEGGGGRDTQYF. The whole variable domain, remainder taken from reference TRBV5-1 and TRBJ2-3, is KAGVTQTPRYLIKTRGQQVTLSCSPISGHRSVSWYQQTPGQGLQFLFEYFSETQRNKGNFPGRFSGRQFSNSRSEMNVSTLELGDSALYLCASSPEGGGGRDTQYFGPGTRLTVL.

The chain recombines TRBV5-1 with TRBJ2-1; TCRdb's D call of TRBD2 is untestable without DNA. The CDR3 totals 17 residues. CDR1 and CDR2 from the germline V gene are SGHRS and YFSETQ. The CDR3 sequence: CASSSVLADQRYNEQFF.

V is TRBV28 and J is TRBJ2-2; TCRdb returns TRBD2, unconfirmable since there is no DNA. CDR3 length equals 17 residues. The germline gives CDR1 MDHEN, CDR2 SYDVKM. CDR3 amino acids: CASKYSMQDSITGELFF.

The chain carries TRBV20-1 and TRBJ1-5. Germline V gene sequence: CDR1 DFQATT, CDR2 SNEGSKA (reference sequence). The CDR3 is made up of 13 amino acids. The CDR3 reads CSARDILNQPQHF.

The V call is TRBV5-1, the J call TRBJ2-7; TCRdb lists TRBD1, though no DNA is available to test this call. Germline V gives CDR1 SGHRS, CDR2 YFSETQ. The length of the CDR3 is 13 residues. The chain's CDR3 is CASSITGVHEQYF.

J is TRBJ1-1 and V is TRBV3-1. This CDR3 spans 11 amino acids. Germline CDR1 reads LGHDT; CDR2 reads YNNKEL (reference sequence). The CDR3 here is CASSQNTEAFF.

The chain uses TRBV7-9 and TRBJ2-7; TCRdb proposes TRBD2, but this gene call is untestable without DNA. Per germline, CDR1 SEHNR and CDR2 FQNEAQ (reference sequence). This CDR3 has 14 amino acids. The CDR3 sequence: CASSFLAGAGEQYF. Based on the CDR3 plus reference TRBV7-9 and TRBJ2-7, the full variable domain is DTGVSQNPRHKITKRGQNVTFRCDPISEHNRLYWYRQTLGQGPEFLTYFQNEAQLEKSRLLSDRFSAERPKGSFSTLEIQRTEQGDSAMYLCASSFLAGAGEQYFGPGTRLTVT.

This chain connects TRBV3-1 to TRBJ1-5. CDR1 is LGHDT, CDR2 YNNKEL, per germline (reference sequence). The CDR3 spans 14 residues. The CDR3 loop reads CASSPTLSNQPQHF.

The rearrangement joins TRBV12-3 or TRBV12-4 to TRBJ2-5; with no DNA, the TCRdb D assignment of TRBD2 cannot be verified. The CDR3 spans 13 residues. CDR3 protein: CASNPSGSETQYF.

V gene TRBV20-1 combines with J gene TRBJ1-2. Per the germline V gene, CDR1 is DFQATT and CDR2 is SNEGSKA (reference sequence). CDR3 length equals 14 residues. The CDR3 loop reads CGARVHRTAGGYTF.

The rearrangement uses TRBV29-1 and TRBJ2-5; TCRdb indicates TRBD2, and absent DNA this call remains unverified. The germline V gene encodes CDR1 SQVTM and CDR2 ANQGSEA. This CDR3 is built from 13 residues. CDR3 protein: CSVGGVAVETQYF.

This sequence joins TRBV27 and TRBJ2-7; no DNA is available, so the TRBD2 call from TCRdb remains unchecked. The CDR3 sequence is 14 residues long. Germline V gene data show CDR1 as MNHEY and CDR2 as SMNVEV (reference sequence). CDR3 sequence reads: CASKSASDGGEQYF.

The chain carries TRBV15 and TRBJ2-5; with no DNA, the TCRdb D assignment of TRBD2 cannot be verified. Germline V CDR1 and CDR2: LNHNV, YYDKDF (reference sequence). This CDR3 is built from 14 residues. The CDR3 sequence: CATSRQGPQETQYF.

CDR3 sequence reads: CASRVSGGAYNEQFF. V and J are TRBV19 and TRBJ2-1; TCRdb reports TRBD2, a call that lacks DNA to check it against. Germline V gives CDR1 LNHDA, CDR2 SQIVND (reference sequence). This CDR3 has 15 residues.

The chain has TRBV18 and TRBJ2-7; the TRBD2 assignment by TCRdb is unverifiable without DNA. CDR3 length equals 13 residues. Germline CDR1 reads KGHSH; CDR2 reads LQKENI. This chain's CDR3 is CASSLQTSYEQYF.

This rearrangement joins TRBV4-1 to TRBJ1-5; the TRBD1 assignment by TCRdb is unverifiable without DNA. CDR3 length: 15 amino acids. Germline values: CDR1 MGHRA, CDR2 YSYEKL. CDR3 amino acids: CASSQWTGRNQPQHF.

This chain uses TRBV11-3 with TRBJ2-3; with no DNA, the TCRdb D assignment of TRBD2 cannot be verified. Germline CDR1 is SGHNT and CDR2 is YENEEA. The CDR3 is 17 amino acids. CDR3 residues: CASSARGSGRVKDTQYF.